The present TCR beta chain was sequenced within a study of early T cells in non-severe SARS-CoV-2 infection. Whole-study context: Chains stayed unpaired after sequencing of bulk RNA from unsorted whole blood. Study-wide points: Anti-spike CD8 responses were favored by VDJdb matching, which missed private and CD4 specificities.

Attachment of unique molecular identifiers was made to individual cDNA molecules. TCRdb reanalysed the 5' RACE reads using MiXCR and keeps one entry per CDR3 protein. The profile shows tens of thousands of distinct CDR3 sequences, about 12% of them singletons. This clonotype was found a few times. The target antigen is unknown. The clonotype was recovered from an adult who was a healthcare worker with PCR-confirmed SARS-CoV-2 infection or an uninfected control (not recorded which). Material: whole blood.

CDR3 DNA sequence: TGCGCCAGCAGCACGGACAGGGGAGACAGGGAGCAGTACTTC. Protein: CASSTDRGDREQYF. This chain uses TRBV5-1 with TRBJ2-7; TRBD1 matches at 9 bases. CDR3 size: 14 residues. The V segment lost 4 bases and the J segment 7 bases; nucleotides outside the gene matches: 9. Looked up from germline, CDR1 is SGHRS and CDR2 is YFSETQ.